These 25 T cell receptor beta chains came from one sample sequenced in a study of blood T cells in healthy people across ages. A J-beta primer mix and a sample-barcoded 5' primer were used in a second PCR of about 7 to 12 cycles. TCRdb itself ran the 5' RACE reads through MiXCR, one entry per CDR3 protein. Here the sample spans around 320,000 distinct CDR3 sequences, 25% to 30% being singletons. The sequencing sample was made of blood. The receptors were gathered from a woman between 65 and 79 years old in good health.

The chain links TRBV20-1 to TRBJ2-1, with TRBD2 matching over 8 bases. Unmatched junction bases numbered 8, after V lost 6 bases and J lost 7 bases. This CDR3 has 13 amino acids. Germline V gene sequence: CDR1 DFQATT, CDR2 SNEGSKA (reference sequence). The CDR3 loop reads CSAHLGGRNEQFF. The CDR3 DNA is TGCAGTGCCCACCTGGGCGGGAGGAATGAGCAGTTCTTC.

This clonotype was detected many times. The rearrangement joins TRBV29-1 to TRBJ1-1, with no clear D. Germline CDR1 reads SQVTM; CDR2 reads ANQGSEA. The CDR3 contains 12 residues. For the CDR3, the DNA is TGCACCTGGGAACAGCAGAACACTGAAGCTTTCTTT. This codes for CTWEQQNTEAFF.

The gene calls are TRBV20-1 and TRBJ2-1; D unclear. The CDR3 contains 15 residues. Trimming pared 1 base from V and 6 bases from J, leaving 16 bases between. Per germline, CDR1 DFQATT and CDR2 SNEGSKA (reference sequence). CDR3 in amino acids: CSARVLESLFNEQFF. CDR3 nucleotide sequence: TGCAGTGCTAGAGTATTAGAGAGTCTCTTCAATGAGCAGTTCTTC.

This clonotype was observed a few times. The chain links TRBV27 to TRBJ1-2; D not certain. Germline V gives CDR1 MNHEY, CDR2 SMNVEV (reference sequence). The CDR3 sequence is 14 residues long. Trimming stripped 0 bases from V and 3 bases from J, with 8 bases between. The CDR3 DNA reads TGTGCCAGCAGTTTATCGCCGGCCTACTATGGCTACACCTTC. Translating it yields CASSLSPAYYGYTF.

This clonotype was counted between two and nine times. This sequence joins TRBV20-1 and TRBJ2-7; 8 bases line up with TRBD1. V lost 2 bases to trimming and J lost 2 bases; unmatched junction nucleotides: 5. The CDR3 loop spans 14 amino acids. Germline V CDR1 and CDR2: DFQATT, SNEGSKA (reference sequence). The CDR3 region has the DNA TGCAGTGCTAGACCCCGGGACAGGACCTACGAGCAGTACTTC. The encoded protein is CSARPRDRTYEQYF.

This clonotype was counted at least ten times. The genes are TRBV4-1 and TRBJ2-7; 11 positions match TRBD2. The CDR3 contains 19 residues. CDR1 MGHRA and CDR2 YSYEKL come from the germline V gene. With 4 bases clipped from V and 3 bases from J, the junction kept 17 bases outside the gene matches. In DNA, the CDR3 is TGCGCCAGCAGCCCCGTCAGACTAGCGGGGCCAGGAGGAGGCTACGAGCAGTACTTC. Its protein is CASSPVRLAGPGGGYEQYF.

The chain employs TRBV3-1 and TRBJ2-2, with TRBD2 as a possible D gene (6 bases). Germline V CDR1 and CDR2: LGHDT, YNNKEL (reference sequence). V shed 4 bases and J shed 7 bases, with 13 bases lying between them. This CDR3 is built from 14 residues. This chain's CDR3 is CASSPLVGLGELFF. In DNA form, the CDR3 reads TGTGCCAGCAGCCCCTTAGTGGGACTCGGGGAGCTGTTTTTT.

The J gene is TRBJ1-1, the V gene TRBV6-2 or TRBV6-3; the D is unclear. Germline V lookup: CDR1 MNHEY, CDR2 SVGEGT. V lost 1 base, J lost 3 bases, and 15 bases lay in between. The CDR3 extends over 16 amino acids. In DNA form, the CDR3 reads TGTGCCAGCAGTTACTTATCTGGGTTCGGGTACACTGAAGCTTTCTTT. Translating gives CASSYLSGFGYTEAFF.

CDR3 amino acids: CASRPQGKYEQYF. The CDR3 DNA follows: TGTGCCAGTAGACCCCAGGGGAAGTACGAGCAGTACTTC. This chain links TRBV12-3 or TRBV12-4 with TRBJ2-7; perhaps TRBD1 as D (6 bases). With 9 bases removed from V and 4 bases from J, the gap between germline ends came to 16 bases. The CDR3 is 13 residues long.

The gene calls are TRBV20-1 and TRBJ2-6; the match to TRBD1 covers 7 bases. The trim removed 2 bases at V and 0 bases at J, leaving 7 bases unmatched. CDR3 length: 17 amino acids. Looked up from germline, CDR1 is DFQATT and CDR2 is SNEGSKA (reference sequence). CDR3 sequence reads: CSARSQGVRSGANVLTF. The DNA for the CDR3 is TGCAGTGCTAGAAGTCAGGGGGTCCGCTCTGGGGCCAACGTCCTGACTTTC.

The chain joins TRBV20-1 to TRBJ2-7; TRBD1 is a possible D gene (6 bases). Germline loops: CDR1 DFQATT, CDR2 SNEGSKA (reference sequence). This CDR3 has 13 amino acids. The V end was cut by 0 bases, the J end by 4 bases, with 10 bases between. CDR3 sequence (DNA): TGCAGTGCTAGAGATTTGGGACAATACGAGCAGTACTTC. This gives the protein CSARDLGQYEQYF.

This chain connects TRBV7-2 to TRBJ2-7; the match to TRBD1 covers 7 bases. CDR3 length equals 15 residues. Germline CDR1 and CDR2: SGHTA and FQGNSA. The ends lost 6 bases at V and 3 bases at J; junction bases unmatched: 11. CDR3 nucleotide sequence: TGTGCCAGCAGTCGGACGACAGGGATGGGCTACGAGCAGTACTTC. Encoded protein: CASSRTTGMGYEQYF.

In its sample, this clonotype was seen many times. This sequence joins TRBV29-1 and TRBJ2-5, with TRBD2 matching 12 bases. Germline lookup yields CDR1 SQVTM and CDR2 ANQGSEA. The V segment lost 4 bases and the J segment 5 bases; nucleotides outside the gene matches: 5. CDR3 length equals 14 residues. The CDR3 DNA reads TGCAGCGTTGTTGGACTAGCGGGATGGGAGACCCAGTACTTC. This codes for CSVVGLAGWETQYF.

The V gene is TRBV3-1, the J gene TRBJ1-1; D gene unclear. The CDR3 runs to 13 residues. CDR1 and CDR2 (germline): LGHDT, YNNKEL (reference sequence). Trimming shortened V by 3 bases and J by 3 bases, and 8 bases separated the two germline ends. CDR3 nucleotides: TGTGCCAGCAGCCAGGGTACGGACACTGAAGCTTTCTTT. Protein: CASSQGTDTEAFF.

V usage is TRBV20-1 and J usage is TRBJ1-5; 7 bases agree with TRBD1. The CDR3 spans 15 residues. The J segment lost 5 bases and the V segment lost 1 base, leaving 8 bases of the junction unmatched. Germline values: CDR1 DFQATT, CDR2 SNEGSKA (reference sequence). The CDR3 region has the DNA TGCAGTGCTAGAGTAGACAGGGCCTACGATCAGCCCCAGCATTTT. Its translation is CSARVDRAYDQPQHF.

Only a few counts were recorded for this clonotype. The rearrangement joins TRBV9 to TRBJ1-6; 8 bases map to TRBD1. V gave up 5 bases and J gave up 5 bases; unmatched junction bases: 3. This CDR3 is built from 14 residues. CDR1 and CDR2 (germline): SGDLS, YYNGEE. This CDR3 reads CASRGQGNNSPLHF. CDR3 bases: TGTGCCAGCAGAGGACAGGGAAATAATTCACCCCTCCACTTT.

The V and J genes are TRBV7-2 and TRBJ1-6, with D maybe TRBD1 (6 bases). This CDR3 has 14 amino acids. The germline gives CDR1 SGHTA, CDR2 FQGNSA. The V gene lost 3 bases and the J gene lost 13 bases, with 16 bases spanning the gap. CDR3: CASSLVPGVGPLHF. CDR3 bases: TGTGCCAGCAGCTTGGTTCCAGGGGTTGGTCCCCTCCACTTT. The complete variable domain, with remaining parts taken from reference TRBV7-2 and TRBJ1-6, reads GAGVSQSPSNKVTEKGKDVELRCDPISGHTALYWYRQSLGQGLEFLIYFQGNSAPDKSGLPSDRFSAERTGGSVSTLTIQRTQQEDSAVYLCASSLVPGVGPLHFGNGTRLTVT.

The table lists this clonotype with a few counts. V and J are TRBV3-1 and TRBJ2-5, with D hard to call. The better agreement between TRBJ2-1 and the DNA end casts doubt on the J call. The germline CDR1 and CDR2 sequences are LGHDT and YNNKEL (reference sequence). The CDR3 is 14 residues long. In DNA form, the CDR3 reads TGTGCCAGCAGCCAAGGGGCACTCGGGAATGAGCAGTTCTTC. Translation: CASSQGALGNEQFF.

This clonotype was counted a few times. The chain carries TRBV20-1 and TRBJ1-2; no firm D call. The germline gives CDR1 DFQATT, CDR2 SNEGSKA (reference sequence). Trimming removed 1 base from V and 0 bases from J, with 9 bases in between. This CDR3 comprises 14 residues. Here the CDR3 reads CSARGTAANYGYTF. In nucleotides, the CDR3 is TGCAGTGCTAGAGGGACCGCCGCTAACTATGGCTACACCTTC.

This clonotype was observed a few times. DNA for the CDR3: TGTGCCAGCAGTTACTCGTTGGAGACCCAGTACTTC. Protein product: CASSYSLETQYF. The chain has TRBV6-2 or TRBV6-3 and TRBJ2-5; D remains unclear. The CDR3 runs to 12 residues. The germline CDR1 and CDR2 sequences are MNHEY and SVGEGT. V shed 0 bases and J shed 5 bases, with 4 bases lying between them.

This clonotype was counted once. CDR3 in amino acids: CASSPTAGGFGTSGEQFF. The CDR3 DNA reads TGTGCCAGCAGCCCCACGGCAGGGGGGTTTGGGACTAGCGGCGAGCAGTTCTTC. This sequence joins TRBV28 and TRBJ2-1, with 11 bases fitting TRBD2. The CDR3 runs 18 residues. J lost 10 bases, V lost 6 bases, and 20 bases had no gene match. CDR1 and CDR2 from the germline V gene are MDHEN and SYDVKM.

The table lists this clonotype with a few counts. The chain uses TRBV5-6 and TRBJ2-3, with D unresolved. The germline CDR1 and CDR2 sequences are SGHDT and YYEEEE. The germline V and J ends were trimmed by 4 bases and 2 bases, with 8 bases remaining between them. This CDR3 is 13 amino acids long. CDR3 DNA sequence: TGTGCCAGCAGCCCCCGGATCACAGATACGCAGTATTTT. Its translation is CASSPRITDTQYF.

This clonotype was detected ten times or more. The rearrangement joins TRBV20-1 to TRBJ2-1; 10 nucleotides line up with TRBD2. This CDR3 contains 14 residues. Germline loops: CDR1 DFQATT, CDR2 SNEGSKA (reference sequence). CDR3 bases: TGCAGGATTGGGAGTAGCGGGAGGAACAATGAGCAGTTCTTC. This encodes CRIGSSGRNNEQFF.

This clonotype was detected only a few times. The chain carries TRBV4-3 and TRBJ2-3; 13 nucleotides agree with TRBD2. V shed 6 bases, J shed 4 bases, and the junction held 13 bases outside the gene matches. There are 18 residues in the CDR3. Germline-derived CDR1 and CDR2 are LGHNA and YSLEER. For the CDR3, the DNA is TGCGCCAGCAGTCGACTAGCGGGGGGTGAGAAGGGACCAGATACGCAGTATTTT. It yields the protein CASSRLAGGEKGPDTQYF.

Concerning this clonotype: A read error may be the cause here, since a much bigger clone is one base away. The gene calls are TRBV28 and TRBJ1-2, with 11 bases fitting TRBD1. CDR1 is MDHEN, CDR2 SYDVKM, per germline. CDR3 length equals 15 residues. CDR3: CAGSPPGTGGYGYTF. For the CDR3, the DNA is TGTGCCGGCAGCCCACCGGGGACAGGGGGCTATGGCTACACCTTC.